Below are 10 T cell receptor beta chains sequenced from a single sample in a study of brain metastases from non-small cell lung cancer. TCRdb's copy holds only in-frame clones and misses some; the assay was immunoSEQ multiplex PCR. Of more than 1,400 clones listed, approximately 86% are singletons. Source material: tissue from a brain metastasis. The origin of the receptors is a donor aged 40 or older with non-small cell lung cancer.

V gene TRBV10-3 combines with J gene TRBJ2-7; D may match TRBD1 or TRBD2 (6 bases each). V lost 6 bases and J 3 bases, leaving 18 bases between the germline ends. Germline CDR1 reads ENHRY; CDR2 reads SYGVKD. The CDR3 is made up of 15 amino acids. The chain's CDR3 is CAIRKQGGGFYEQYF. The CDR3 coding sequence is TGTGCCATCAGAAAACAGGGTGGGGGGTTCTACGAGCAGTACTTC.

There are a few counts of this clone. The rearrangement uses TRBV19 and TRBJ1-1, with a weak D call TRBD1 (5 bases). Germline CDR1 is LNHDA and CDR2 is SQIVND (reference sequence). CDR3 length: 16 residues. The ends were cut back, 1 base at V and 4 bases at J, with 16 bases in the middle. CDR3 in DNA: TGTGCCAGTAGTATAGGGGCCGGCAGGGTCGGCACTGAAGCTTTCTTT. Amino acid sequence: CASSIGAGRVGTEAFF.

The V gene is TRBV30, the J gene TRBJ2-6; D is undetermined. This CDR3 spans 15 amino acids. The V end lost 4 bases, the J end lost 0 bases, and 10 bases lay between the germline ends. Per germline, CDR1 GTSNPN and CDR2 SVGIG (reference sequence). CDR3: CAWNRRRSGANVLTF. DNA for the CDR3: TGTGCCTGGAATAGGCGCCGCTCTGGGGCCAACGTCCTGACTTTC.

V usage is TRBV3-1 (or the pseudogene TRBV3-2) and J usage is TRBJ2-1, with D possibly matching TRBD2 (6 bases). CDR3 length: 14 amino acids. The V end was cut by 3 bases, the J end by 7 bases, with 13 bases between. Germline V gives CDR1 LGHDT, CDR2 YNNKEL (reference sequence). The CDR3 DNA follows: TGTGCCAGCAGCCAGTACGGAGGGCAAAATGAGCAGTTCTTC. Encoded protein: CASSQYGGQNEQFF.

V usage is TRBV2 and J usage is TRBJ2-7; tentative D call: TRBD1 (6 bases). This CDR3 region has 14 residues. Deletions cut 4 bases from V and 7 bases from J, with 17 bases between. Germline CDR1 is SNHLY and CDR2 is FYNNEI. CDR3 sequence: CASSGRTAVQEQYF. The CDR3 DNA follows: TGTGCCAGCAGTGGGCGGACAGCCGTTCAAGAGCAGTACTTC.

Notes on this clone: This same CDR3 is encoded by further DNA sequences in the sample. This chain joins TRBV11-3 and TRBJ2-5; TRBD1 is a possible D gene (6 bases). Germline V gene data show CDR1 as SGHNT and CDR2 as YENEEA. This CDR3 is 14 amino acids long. Deletions cut 5 bases from V and 7 bases from J, with 17 bases between. The DNA for the CDR3 is TGTGCCAGCAGCCTAACGACAGGAGAAGGGACCCAGTACTTC. It translates to CASSLTTGEGTQYF.

The V call is TRBV2, the J call TRBJ1-1; D uncertain. V dropped 6 bases and J dropped 0 bases, with 5 bases sitting between them. Germline V gene data show CDR1 as SNHLY and CDR2 as FYNNEI. The CDR3 is 12 amino acids. This CDR3 is CASSSMNTEAFF. The CDR3 DNA reads TGTGCCAGCAGCTCAATGAACACTGAAGCTTTCTTT.

The CDR3 reads CASSPYREGGTEAFF. In DNA, the CDR3 is TGTGCCAGCAGCCCCTACAGGGAGGGGGGCACTGAAGCTTTCTTT. The chain links TRBV3-1 (or the pseudogene TRBV3-2) to TRBJ1-1; TRBD1 might be the D (6 bases). The germline V gene has CDR1 LGHDT and CDR2 YNNKEL (reference sequence). The germline V and J ends were trimmed by 4 bases and 4 bases, with 16 bases remaining between them. The CDR3 is 15 residues long.

This chain links TRBV20-1 with TRBJ2-1; no clear D. Germline CDR1 is DFQATT and CDR2 is SNEGSKA (reference sequence). Trimming stripped 7 bases from V and 8 bases from J, with 12 bases between. This CDR3 region has 11 residues. The CDR3 sequence is CSVLTVDEQFF. In DNA, the CDR3 is TGCAGTGTGCTGACGGTGGATGAGCAGTTCTTC.

This clone was counted only a few times. The CDR3 region has the DNA TGTGCCACCAGTGATTTGCAGGGGCGCGGAGAGACCCAGTACTTC. Translated, it gives CATSDLQGRGETQYF. The genes are TRBV24-1 and TRBJ2-5, with D maybe TRBD1 (6 bases). Deletions cut 0 bases from V and 4 bases from J, with 11 bases between. This CDR3 contains 15 residues. Germline V gene sequence: CDR1 KGHDR, CDR2 SFDVKD.